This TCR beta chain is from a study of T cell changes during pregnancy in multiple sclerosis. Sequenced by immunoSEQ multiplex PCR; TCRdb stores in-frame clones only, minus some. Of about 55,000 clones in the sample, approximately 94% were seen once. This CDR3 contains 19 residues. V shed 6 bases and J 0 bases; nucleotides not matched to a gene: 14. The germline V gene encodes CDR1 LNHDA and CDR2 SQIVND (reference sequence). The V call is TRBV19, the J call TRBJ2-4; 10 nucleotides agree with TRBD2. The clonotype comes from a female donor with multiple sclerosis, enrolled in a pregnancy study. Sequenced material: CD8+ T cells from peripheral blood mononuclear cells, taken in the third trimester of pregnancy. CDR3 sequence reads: CASSETPRTSGLAKNIQYF. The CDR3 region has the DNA TGTGCCAGTAGCGAAACCCCCAGGACTAGCGGATTAGCCAAAAACATTCAGTACTTC.